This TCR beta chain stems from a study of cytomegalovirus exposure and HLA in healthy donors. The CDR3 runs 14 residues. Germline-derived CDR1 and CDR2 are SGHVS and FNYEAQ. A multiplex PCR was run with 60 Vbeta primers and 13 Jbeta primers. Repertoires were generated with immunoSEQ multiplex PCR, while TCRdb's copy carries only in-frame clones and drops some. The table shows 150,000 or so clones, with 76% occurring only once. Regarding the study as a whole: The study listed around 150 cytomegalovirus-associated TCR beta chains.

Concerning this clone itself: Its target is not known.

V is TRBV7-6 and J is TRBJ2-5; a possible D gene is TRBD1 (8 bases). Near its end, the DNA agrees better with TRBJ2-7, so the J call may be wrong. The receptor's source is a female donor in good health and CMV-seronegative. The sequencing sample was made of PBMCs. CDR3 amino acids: CASSRSGTGTEQYF. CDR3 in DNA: TGTGCCAGCAGCCGCAGCGGGACAGGTACCGAGCAGTACTTC.